This T cell receptor (beta chain) was captured in a study of early T cells in non-severe SARS-CoV-2 infection. About the study: Sequencing targeted bulk RNA from unsorted whole blood, leaving chains unpaired.

TCRdb used MiXCR to reprocess the 5' RACE reads, holding one entry per CDR3 protein. This sample has some 80,000 distinct CDR3 sequences, with 4.5% to 6% found just once. Trimming cost V 1 base and J 8 bases, with 7 bases left between them. Looked up from germline, CDR1 is SGHDT and CDR2 is YYEEEE. The CDR3 sequence is 12 residues long. This specimen was whole blood, taken at baseline. The sequence came from an adult who was a healthcare worker with PCR-confirmed SARS-CoV-2 infection or an uninfected control (not recorded which). V and J are TRBV5-6 and TRBJ2-1; D is unclear. CDR3 residues: CASSLSSDEQFF. The DNA for the CDR3 is TGTGCCAGCAGCTTGAGTTCCGATGAGCAGTTCTTC. The whole variable domain, remainder taken from reference TRBV5-6 and TRBJ2-1, is DAGVTQSPTHLIKTRGQQVTLRCSPKSGHDTVSWYQQALGQGPQFIFQYYEEEERQRGNFPDRFSGHQFPNYSSELNVNALLLGDSALYLCASSLSSDEQFFGPGTRLTVL.